These 26 T cell receptor beta chains were all obtained from the same sample, sequenced in a study of shared clonotypes between healthy human individuals. TCRdb's table, derived via immunoSEQ multiplex PCR, lists solely in-frame clones and lacks some. Of over 95,000 clones in the sample, around 68% are singletons; the top ten hold 24%. Sequencing was done on a sample of memory CD8+ T cells sorted from blood. Subset reported: CD45RO+ cells pooled with CCR7-negative TemRA cells. Receptors were obtained from a woman in her 30s in good health.

The sample holds one count of this clone. J is TRBJ1-1 and V is TRBV7-9; D uncertain. The CDR3 covers 13 residues. Germline V gene lookup returns CDR1 SEHNR and CDR2 FQNEAQ (reference sequence). The V gene lost 2 bases and the J gene lost 1 base, with 5 bases spanning the gap. Here the CDR3 DNA reads TGTGCCAGCAGCTTAACACGGAACACTGAAGCTTTCTTT. This gives the protein CASSLTRNTEAFF.

The V gene is TRBV27, the J gene TRBJ2-7, with 9 bases fitting TRBD1. V was pared by 6 bases and J by 7 bases, with 10 bases of the junction left unmatched. The CDR3 consists of 14 residues. CDR1 and CDR2 (germline): MNHEY, SMNVEV (reference sequence). CDR3 nucleotides: TGTGCCAGCAGCTTTGATACAGGGGGCTTAGAGCAGTACTTC. It codes for CASSFDTGGLEQYF.

The table lists this clone with a count of one. V gene TRBV27 combines with J gene TRBJ1-1; 7 bases are shared with TRBD1. Per the germline V gene, CDR1 is MNHEY and CDR2 is SMNVEV (reference sequence). This CDR3 has 16 amino acids. Trimming cost V 5 bases and J 3 bases; bases outside gene matches: 12. The CDR3 is CASSTHLRGGDTEAFF. CDR3 in DNA: TGTGCCAGCAGTACACACCTCAGGGGGGGGGACACTGAAGCTTTCTTT.

This clone has only a few counts. The gene calls are TRBV29-1 and TRBJ2-5, with D perhaps TRBD2 (6 bases). Germline V gene data show CDR1 as SQVTM and CDR2 as ANQGSEA. V dropped 4 bases and J dropped 4 bases, with 16 bases sitting between them. CDR3 length: 14 residues. The DNA of the CDR3 is TGCAGCGTTGTGGAGGGAGTTTGGGTAGAGACCCAGTACTTC. Translation gives CSVVEGVWVETQYF.

The V and J genes are TRBV4-2 and TRBJ2-7; a possible D gene is TRBD2 (6 bases). CDR1 LGHNA and CDR2 YNFKEQ come from the germline V gene. The CDR3 sequence is 15 residues long. V was clipped by 5 bases and J by 4 bases, with 18 bases between them. As DNA, the CDR3 is TGTGCCAGCAGCTTGTTTTCGGCGGGACGGTACGAGCAGTACTTC. Protein: CASSLFSAGRYEQYF.

The rearrangement joins TRBV11-1 to TRBJ2-5; D remains unclear. Trimming shortened V by 5 bases and J by 1 base, and 17 bases separated the two germline ends. CDR3 length: 16 residues. Germline CDR1 is SGHAT and CDR2 is FQDESV (reference sequence). The CDR3: CASSRIETPLQETQYF. In DNA form, the CDR3 reads TGTGCCAGCAGCCGGATCGAAACGCCCCTCCAAGAGACCCAGTACTTC.

The V and J genes are TRBV27 and TRBJ2-1; TRBD2 matches 16 bases. The CDR3 length is 18 residues. The J segment lost 2 bases and the V segment lost 5 bases, leaving 6 bases of the junction unmatched. Germline CDR1 reads MNHEY; CDR2 reads SMNVEV (reference sequence). The CDR3 reads CASSRWGLAGGTYNEQFF. CDR3 in DNA: TGTGCCAGCAGTCGATGGGGACTAGCGGGAGGGACCTACAATGAGCAGTTCTTC.

The chain is built from TRBV27 and TRBJ2-3; D unclear. V was clipped by 6 bases and J by 5 bases, with 9 bases between them. CDR1 is MNHEY and CDR2 is SMNVEV in the germline V gene (reference sequence). The CDR3 is made up of 12 amino acids. The CDR3 sequence is CASRGSGDTQYF. The CDR3, as DNA: TGTGCCAGCAGAGGTTCGGGAGATACGCAGTATTTT.

The chain couples TRBV4-2 to TRBJ2-7; the match to TRBD1 covers 7 bases. Germline trimming cut 4 bases from V and 2 bases from J; bases unmatched to any gene: 5. CDR3 size: 14 residues. Germline values: CDR1 LGHNA, CDR2 YNFKEQ. CDR3 in DNA: TGTGCCAGCAGCCCAACAGGGGCCCCCTACGAGCAGTACTTC. Translating it yields CASSPTGAPYEQYF.

The chain carries TRBV6-6 and TRBJ2-3, with D possibly TRBD2 on 5 matching bases. The CDR3 length is 14 residues. Deletions cut 2 bases from V and 6 bases from J, with 12 bases between. Germline lookup yields CDR1 MNHNY and CDR2 SVGAGI (reference sequence). The CDR3 protein is CASSYPIPGDTQYF. CDR3 bases: TGTGCCAGCAGTTACCCGATCCCGGGGGATACGCAGTATTTT.

The chain has TRBV9 and TRBJ2-2, with D perhaps being TRBD1 or TRBD2 (6 bases each). Trimming took off 0 bases at V and 8 bases at J, with 17 bases between the two ends. CDR3 length equals 16 residues. Per germline, CDR1 SGDLS and CDR2 YYNGEE. CDR3 protein: CASSVGPDGGRGELFF. CDR3 coding DNA: TGTGCCAGCAGCGTAGGACCCGACGGGGGCAGGGGGGAGCTGTTTTTT.

CDR3: CASSDSTSGSSEQFF. Written as DNA, the CDR3 is TGTGCCAGCAGTGACTCGACTAGCGGGAGTAGTGAGCAGTTCTTC. This chain connects TRBV6-4 to TRBJ2-1, with 12 positions matching TRBD2. V dropped 0 bases and J dropped 9; count of bases not matched to a gene: 3. The germline gives CDR1 MRHNA, CDR2 SNTAGT. The CDR3 length is 15 residues.

This chain joins TRBV13 and TRBJ2-5; D is ambiguous. CDR1 and CDR2 (germline): PRHDT, FYEKMQ (reference sequence). CDR3 length equals 13 residues. V lost 0 bases to trimming and J lost 3 bases, with 5 bases between them. This CDR3 is CASSLGGKETQYF. The CDR3 DNA reads as TGTGCCAGCAGCTTAGGTGGCAAAGAGACCCAGTACTTC.

The chain recombines TRBV4-1 with TRBJ1-2; possible D gene TRBD1, 5 bases. Deletions cut 1 base from V and 4 bases from J, with 7 bases between. CDR3 length: 13 residues. The germline CDR1 and CDR2 sequences are MGHRA and YSYEKL. The chain's CDR3 is CASSQVTGYGYTF. Here the CDR3 DNA reads TGCGCCAGCAGCCAAGTCACAGGCTATGGCTACACCTTC.

In this sample, this clone turned up a few times. The chain uses TRBV19 and TRBJ1-1, with 8 bases lining up with TRBD1. This CDR3 comprises 15 residues. V lost 5 bases, J lost 5 bases, and 10 bases stayed unmatched. Germline assignment: CDR1 LNHDA and CDR2 SQIVND (reference sequence). The CDR3 nucleotides are TGTGCCAGTAGTGCCCCCCGGACAGGGTTGACTGAAGCTTTCTTT. Translating it yields CASSAPRTGLTEAFF.

CDR3 coding DNA: TGTGCCAGCAGCGCACCAGGGAGTCTCAATCAGCCCCAGCATTTT. Translating it yields CASSAPGSLNQPQHF. This chain joins TRBV6-1 and TRBJ1-5; perhaps TRBD1 as D (5 bases). Trimming removed 6 bases from V and 3 bases from J, with 15 bases in between. The V gene's germline CDR1 is MNHNS and CDR2 SASEGT. This CDR3 contains 15 residues.

Sample share makes this clone medium-sized (0.01 to 0.1%). CDR3 DNA sequence: TGTGCCAGCAGTGCAGGGGATGCTCAGCCCCAGCATTTT. Protein: CASSAGDAQPQHF. The chain couples TRBV6-4 to TRBJ1-5; D may be TRBD1 (6 bases). V shed 4 bases and J shed 6 bases, with 10 bases lying between them. CDR1 MRHNA and CDR2 SNTAGT come from the germline V gene. This CDR3 comprises 13 residues.

V and J are TRBV28 and TRBJ2-5, with 8 bases that match TRBD2. The germline V gene has CDR1 MDHEN and CDR2 SYDVKM. The V gene end was trimmed by 10 bases and the J gene end by 5 bases; junction bases not matched to a gene: 9. CDR3 size: 13 residues. In DNA form, the CDR3 reads TGTGCCACCGCCGGGGGGGGACTCGAGACCCAGTACTTC. Translation gives CATAGGGLETQYF.

V is TRBV27 and J is TRBJ1-1, with D possibly matching TRBD1 (6 bases). The germline CDR1 and CDR2 sequences are MNHEY and SMNVEV (reference sequence). The CDR3 has 15 amino acids. V lost 8 bases to trimming and J lost 2 bases, with 18 bases between them. This chain's CDR3 is CASGKKLQGNTEAFF. CDR3 sequence (DNA): TGTGCCAGCGGTAAAAAATTACAGGGAAACACTGAAGCTTTCTTT.

This chain links TRBV7-8 with TRBJ1-1; 8 nucleotides line up with TRBD1. CDR3 length: 15 amino acids. The J segment lost 7 bases and the V segment lost 5 bases, leaving 12 bases of the junction unmatched. Per the germline V gene, CDR1 is SGHVS and CDR2 is FQNEAQ. The CDR3 is CASSPSPGQGVEAFF. CDR3 in DNA: TGTGCCAGCAGCCCATCTCCAGGACAGGGCGTTGAAGCTTTCTTT.

This clone was seen repeatedly, ten times or more. CDR3 DNA: TGCGCCAGCAGCCAAGAGGTGGTTACGAACACCGGGGAGCTGTTTTTT. This sequence encodes CASSQEVVTNTGELFF. This chain links TRBV4-1 with TRBJ2-2; no definite D call. CDR3 length equals 16 residues. Trimming stripped 0 bases from V and 0 bases from J, with 8 bases between. The germline V gene has CDR1 MGHRA and CDR2 YSYEKL.

The chain is built from TRBV28 and TRBJ2-1, with 9 positions matching TRBD1. The V segment lost 6 bases and the J segment 4 bases; nucleotides outside the gene matches: 16. In germline, CDR1 is MDHEN, CDR2 SYDVKM. The CDR3 covers 18 residues. CDR3 sequence (DNA): TGTGCCAGCAGACGGACCGGGACAGGGTCAGGTAAATACAATGAGCAGTTCTTC. This translates into CASRRTGTGSGKYNEQFF.

The chain links TRBV13 to TRBJ2-3, with 9 bases lining up with TRBD1. The CDR3 loop spans 16 amino acids. V lost 3 bases and J lost 6; bases outside the gene matches: 10. Germline CDR1 and CDR2: PRHDT and FYEKMQ (reference sequence). CDR3 nucleotide sequence: TGTGCCAGCAGCTTTAGAACAGGGGGCGGTGGCGATACGCAGTATTTT. Translated: CASSFRTGGGGDTQYF.

This chain uses TRBV11-2 with TRBJ1-2, with TRBD1 matching over 9 bases. Looked up from germline, CDR1 is SGHAT and CDR2 is FQNNGV. The CDR3 loop spans 14 amino acids. Trimming took 5 bases from V and 5 from J; bases not matched to a gene: 6. The CDR3 reads CASSPRQGGYGYTF. Written as DNA, the CDR3 is TGTGCCAGCAGCCCACGACAGGGGGGGTATGGCTACACCTTC.

This clone was observed once. This sequence joins TRBV9 and TRBJ2-2, with D unclear. CDR1 and CDR2 (germline): SGDLS, YYNGEE. Trimming shortened V by 0 bases and J by 5 bases, and 5 bases separated the two germline ends. This CDR3 has 13 residues. As DNA, the CDR3 is TGTGCCAGCAGCGTAGAAGGAACCGGGGAGCTGTTTTTT. This translates into CASSVEGTGELFF.

This clone has just one count. This sequence joins TRBV7-3 and TRBJ2-7, with TRBD1 matching over 9 bases. V trimming: 4 bases; J trimming: 5 bases; junction bases outside the gene matches: 9. The germline CDR1 and CDR2 sequences are SGHTA and FQGTGA. This CDR3 comprises 15 residues. The CDR3 region is CASSSTGTGFHEQYF. CDR3 nucleotide sequence: TGTGCCAGCAGCTCCACCGGGACAGGGTTTCACGAGCAGTACTTC.